The source of this TCR beta chain is a study of blood T cell repertoires in COVID-19. This CDR3 is built from 15 residues. V lost 1 base and J 7 bases, leaving 14 bases between the germline ends. Looked up from germline, CDR1 is LNHNV and CDR2 is YYDKDF (reference sequence). The method was immunoSEQ multiplex PCR; TCRdb's version includes in-frame clones alone and lacks a portion of them. The table records 95,000 to 150,000 clones, approximately 77% of them present only once. The sample was peripheral blood. The source of this sequence is a human donor in a cohort sampled during active COVID-19. J is TRBJ2-1 and V is TRBV15, with TRBD2 as a possible D gene (5 bases). The CDR3 loop is CATSRVGLSGNEQFF. CDR3 bases: TGTGCCACCAGCAGAGTAGGGCTCTCGGGGAATGAGCAGTTCTTC.